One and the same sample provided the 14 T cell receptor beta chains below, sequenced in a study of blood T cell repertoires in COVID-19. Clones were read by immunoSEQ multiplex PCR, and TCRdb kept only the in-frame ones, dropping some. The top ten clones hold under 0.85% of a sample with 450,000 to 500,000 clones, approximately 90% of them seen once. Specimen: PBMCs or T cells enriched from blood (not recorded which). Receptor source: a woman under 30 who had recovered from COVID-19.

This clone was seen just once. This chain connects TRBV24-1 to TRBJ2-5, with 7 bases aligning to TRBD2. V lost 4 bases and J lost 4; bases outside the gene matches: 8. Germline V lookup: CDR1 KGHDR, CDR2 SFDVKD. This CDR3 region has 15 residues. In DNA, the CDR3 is TGTGCCACCAGTGACCCCAGGGAGGGCGGAGAGACCCAGTACTTC. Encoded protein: CATSDPREGGETQYF.

CDR3: CASSQDLVRSGAYNEQFF. The CDR3 nucleotides are TGTGCCAGCAGCCAAGATCTGGTTCGTAGCGGGGCTTACAATGAGCAGTTCTTC. The chain carries TRBV4-2 and TRBJ2-1, with 8 bases that match TRBD2. CDR1 LGHNA and CDR2 YNFKEQ come from the germline V gene. V dropped 0 bases and J dropped 4; count of bases not matched to a gene: 11. This CDR3 has 18 amino acids.

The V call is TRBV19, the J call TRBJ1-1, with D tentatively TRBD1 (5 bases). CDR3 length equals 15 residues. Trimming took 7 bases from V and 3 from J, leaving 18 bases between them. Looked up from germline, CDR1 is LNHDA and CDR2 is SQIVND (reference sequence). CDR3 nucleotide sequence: TGTGCCAGTACCCCAGGACGGGGGGTTGACACTGAAGCTTTCTTT. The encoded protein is CASTPGRGVDTEAFF.

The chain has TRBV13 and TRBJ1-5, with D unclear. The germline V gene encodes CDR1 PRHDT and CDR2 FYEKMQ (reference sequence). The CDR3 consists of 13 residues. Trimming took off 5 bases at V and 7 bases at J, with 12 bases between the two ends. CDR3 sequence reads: CASSRVQRQPQHF. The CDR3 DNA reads TGTGCCAGCAGCCGGGTCCAGAGGCAGCCCCAGCATTTT.

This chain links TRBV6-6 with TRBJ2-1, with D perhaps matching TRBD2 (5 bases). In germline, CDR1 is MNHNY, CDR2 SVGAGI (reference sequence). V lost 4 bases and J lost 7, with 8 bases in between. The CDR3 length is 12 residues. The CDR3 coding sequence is TGTGCCAGCAGTTCTGGACTGAATGAGCAGTTCTTC. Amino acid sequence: CASSSGLNEQFF.

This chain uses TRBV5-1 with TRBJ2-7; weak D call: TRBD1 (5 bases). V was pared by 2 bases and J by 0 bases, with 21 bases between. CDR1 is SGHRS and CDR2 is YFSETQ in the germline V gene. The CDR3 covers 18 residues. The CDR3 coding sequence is TGCGCCAGCAGCTTCGGCAGGGTGGGCCCCTCTCCCTCCTACGAGCAGTACTTC. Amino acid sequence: CASSFGRVGPSPSYEQYF.

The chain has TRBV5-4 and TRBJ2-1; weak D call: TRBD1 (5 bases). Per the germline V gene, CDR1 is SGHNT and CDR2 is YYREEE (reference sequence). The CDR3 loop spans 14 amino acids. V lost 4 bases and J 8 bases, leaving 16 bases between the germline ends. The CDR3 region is CASSRRSPGYEQFF. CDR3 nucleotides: TGTGCCAGCAGCCGCCGGTCCCCAGGGTATGAGCAGTTCTTC.

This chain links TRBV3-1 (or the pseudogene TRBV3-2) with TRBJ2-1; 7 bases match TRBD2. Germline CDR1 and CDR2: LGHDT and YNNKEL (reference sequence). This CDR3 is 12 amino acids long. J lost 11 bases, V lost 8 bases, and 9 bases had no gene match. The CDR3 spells CASWSYGGKQFF. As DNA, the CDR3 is TGTGCCAGCTGGAGTTACGGGGGGAAGCAGTTCTTC.

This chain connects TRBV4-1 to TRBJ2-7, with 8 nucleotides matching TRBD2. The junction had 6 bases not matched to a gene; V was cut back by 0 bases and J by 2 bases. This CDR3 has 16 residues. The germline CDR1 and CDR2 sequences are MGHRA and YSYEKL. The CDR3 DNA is TGCGCCAGCAGCCAAGAGTCTGGCGGGGGGACCTACGAGCAGTACTTC. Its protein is CASSQESGGGTYEQYF.

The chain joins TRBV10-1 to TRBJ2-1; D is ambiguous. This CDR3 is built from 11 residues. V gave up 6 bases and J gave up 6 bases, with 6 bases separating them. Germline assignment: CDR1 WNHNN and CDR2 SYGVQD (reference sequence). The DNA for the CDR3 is TGCGCCAGCAGCGACTTCAATGAGCAGTTCTTC. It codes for CASSDFNEQFF.

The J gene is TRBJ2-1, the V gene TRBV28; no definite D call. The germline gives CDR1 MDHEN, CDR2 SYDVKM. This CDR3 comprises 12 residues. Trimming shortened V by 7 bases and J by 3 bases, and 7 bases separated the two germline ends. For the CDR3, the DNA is TGTGCCAGCACCCCGAGCTACAATGAGCAGTTCTTC. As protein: CASTPSYNEQFF.

The CDR3 nucleotides read TGTGCCTGGAGTGGGACTAGCTATGGCTACACCTTC. Protein sequence: CAWSGTSYGYTF. This chain connects TRBV30 to TRBJ1-2; D unresolved. V dropped 1 base and J dropped 4 bases, with 7 bases sitting between them. Germline CDR1 is GTSNPN and CDR2 is SVGIG (reference sequence). There are 12 residues in the CDR3.

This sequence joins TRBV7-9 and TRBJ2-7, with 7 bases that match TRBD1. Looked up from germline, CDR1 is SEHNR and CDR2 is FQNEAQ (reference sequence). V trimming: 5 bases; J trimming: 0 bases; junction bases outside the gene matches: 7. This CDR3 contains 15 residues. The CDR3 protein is CASSQPRDSSYEQYF. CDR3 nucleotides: TGTGCCAGCAGCCAGCCCCGGGACAGCTCCTACGAGCAGTACTTC. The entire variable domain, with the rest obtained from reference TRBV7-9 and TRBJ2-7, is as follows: DTGVSQNPRHKITKRGQNVTFRCDPISEHNRLYWYRQTLGQGPEFLTYFQNEAQLEKSRLLSDRFSAERPKGSFSTLEIQRTEQGDSAMYLCASSQPRDSSYEQYFGPGTRLTVT.

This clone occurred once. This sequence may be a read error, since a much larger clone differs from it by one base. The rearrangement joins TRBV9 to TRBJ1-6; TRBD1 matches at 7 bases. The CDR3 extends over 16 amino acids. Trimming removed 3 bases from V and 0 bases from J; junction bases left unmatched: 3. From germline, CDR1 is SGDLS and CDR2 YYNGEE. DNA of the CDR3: TGTGCCAGCAGCGCGACAGGGAGCTCCTATAATTCACCCCTCCACTTT. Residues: CASSATGSSYNSPLHF.